These 6 T cell receptor beta chains were sequenced from one sample in a study of tumor-infiltrating lymphocytes in localized non-small cell lung cancer. Libraries were prepared by immunoSEQ multiplex PCR; TCRdb keeps only in-frame clonotypes and omits some of them. Of more than 6,000 clones listed, around two thirds are singletons. The specimen was lung tumor tissue. The receptors derive from a human donor with non-small cell lung cancer.

The V and J genes are TRBV10-3 and TRBJ2-2; 7 nucleotides line up with TRBD2. The CDR3 totals 16 residues. V shed 3 bases, J shed 3 bases, and the junction held 7 bases outside the gene matches. Germline loops: CDR1 ENHRY, CDR2 SYGVKD. Here the CDR3 reads CAISEYASGDTGELFF. The CDR3 DNA sequence: TGTGCCATCAGTGAATATGCTAGCGGAGACACCGGGGAGCTGTTTTTT.

The rearrangement joins TRBV19 to TRBJ2-5, with D perhaps matching TRBD2 (6 bases). Deletions cut 0 bases from V and 9 bases from J, with 17 bases between. Germline-derived CDR1 and CDR2 are LNHDA and SQIVND (reference sequence). The CDR3 is 15 residues long. CDR3 in amino acids: CASSIEEGTGEAQYF. In DNA, the CDR3 is TGTGCCAGTAGTATAGAGGAGGGAACGGGGGAGGCCCAGTACTTC.

The chain employs TRBV7-6 and TRBJ1-5, with TRBD1 as a possible D gene (5 bases). The length of the CDR3 is 15 residues. Trimming cost V 1 base and J 6 bases, with 13 bases left between them. From germline, CDR1 is SGHVS and CDR2 FNYEAQ. CDR3 DNA: TGTGCCAGCAGCTTAGGCAGGGAAAAAGGTCAGCCCCAGCATTTT. This translates into CASSLGREKGQPQHF.

V and J are TRBV7-2 and TRBJ2-1; 9 bases align to TRBD1. V was clipped by 5 bases and J by 3 bases; unmatched bases: 2. This CDR3 spans 14 amino acids. The germline V gene has CDR1 SGHTA and CDR2 FQGNSA. The CDR3 region is CASSRDRDYNEQFF. The DNA for the CDR3 is TGTGCCAGCAGCCGGGACAGGGACTACAATGAGCAGTTCTTC.

The rearrangement uses TRBV4-1 and TRBJ2-3; no reliable D call. V shed 1 base and J shed 4 bases, with 0 bases lying between them. This CDR3 spans 11 amino acids. Germline values: CDR1 MGHRA, CDR2 YSYEKL. Written as DNA, the CDR3 is TGCGCCAGCAGCCAAGCAGATACGCAGTATTTT. Its protein product is CASSQADTQYF.

CDR3 sequence: CASSLWTGGSNQPQHF. CDR3 nucleotides: TGTGCCAGCAGTTTATGGACAGGGGGGAGCAATCAGCCCCAGCATTTT. The chain employs TRBV28 and TRBJ1-5, with 9 bases matching TRBD1. After removal of 0 bases from V and 1 base from J, the junction contained 1 base not matched to a gene. This CDR3 has 16 residues. In germline, CDR1 is MDHEN, CDR2 SYDVKM.